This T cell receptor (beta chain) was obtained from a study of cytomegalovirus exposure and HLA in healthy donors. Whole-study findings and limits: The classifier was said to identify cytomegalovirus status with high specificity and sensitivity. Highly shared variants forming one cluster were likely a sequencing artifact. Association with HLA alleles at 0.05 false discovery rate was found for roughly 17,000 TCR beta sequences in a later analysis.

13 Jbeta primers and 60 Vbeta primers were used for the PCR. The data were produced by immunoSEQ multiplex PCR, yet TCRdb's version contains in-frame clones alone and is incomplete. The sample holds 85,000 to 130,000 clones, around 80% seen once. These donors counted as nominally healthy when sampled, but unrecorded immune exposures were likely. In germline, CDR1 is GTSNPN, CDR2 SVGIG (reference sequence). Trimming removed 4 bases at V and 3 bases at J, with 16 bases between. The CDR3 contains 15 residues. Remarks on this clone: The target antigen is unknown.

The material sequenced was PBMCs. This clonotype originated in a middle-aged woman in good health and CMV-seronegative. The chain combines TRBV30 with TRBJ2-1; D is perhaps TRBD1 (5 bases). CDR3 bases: TGTGCCTGGAAGGTTCAGGGTTTGGGCTACAATGAGCAGTTCTTC. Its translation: CAWKVQGLGYNEQFF.